One and the same sample provided the 28 T cell receptor beta chains below, sequenced in a study of T cells in Graves' hyperthyroidism and ophthalmopathy (dated by TCRdb to the late 2010s). The method was multiplex PCR. Sequencing was carried out with an Illumina HiSeq 2000. Amplification of TCR beta CDR3 regions was carried out from RNA transcripts. For the first round of RT-PCR on the TCR CDR3, the HTBI primer set was used together with the Qiagen OneStep RT-PCR kit. TCRdb applied fastp at Q25 and MiXCR to the public reads, then kept only in-frame beta chains. CDR3 protein sequences are deduplicated, and each keeps its most common genes and DNA. In all, the sample holds fewer than 650,000 distinct CDR3 sequences, and about 14% of those were seen once. The top ten constitute roughly 5.7% of the sample. Sequences were obtained from blood. Every receptor here comes from a woman aged 30 to 39 with Graves' hyperthyroidism that later progressed to Graves' ophthalmopathy.

The chain links TRBV18 to TRBJ2-2; tentative D call: TRBD1 (6 bases). The germline V and J ends were trimmed by 6 bases and 0 bases, with 14 bases remaining between them. Germline V gene data show CDR1 as KGHSH and CDR2 as LQKENI. The CDR3 totals 16 residues. CDR3 nucleotide sequence: TGTGCCAGCTCCGCGGCCGGGACAACGAACACCGGGGAGCTGTTTTTT. Residues: CASSAAGTTNTGELFF.

This clonotype was counted at least ten times. The chain recombines TRBV27 with TRBJ2-5; maybe TRBD1 (5 bases). With 5 bases removed from V and 5 bases from J, the gap between germline ends came to 12 bases. The CDR3 consists of 13 residues. Germline V gene lookup returns CDR1 MNHEY and CDR2 SMNVEV (reference sequence). The CDR3 is CASSPQGLETQYF. The DNA for the CDR3 is TGTGCCAGCAGTCCCCAGGGTTTGGAGACCCAGTACTTC.

There are a few counts of this clonotype. V and J are TRBV3-1 and TRBJ2-3, with 10 bases aligning to TRBD2. The CDR3 loop spans 20 amino acids. Trimming at V came to 0 bases and at J to 1 base, leaving 13 bases not matched to a gene. Per germline, CDR1 LGHDT and CDR2 YNNKEL (reference sequence). DNA for the CDR3: TGTGCCAGCAGCCAAGATCTATATGTGGGGCTAGCGGGAGGCACAGATACGCAGTATTTT. It yields the protein CASSQDLYVGLAGGTDTQYF.

This clonotype was counted many times. This chain connects TRBV29-1 to TRBJ2-3; TRBD1 or TRBD2 may be the D gene (6 bases each). The CDR3 covers 17 residues. V dropped 4 bases and J dropped 2 bases, with 22 bases sitting between them. Germline V gene lookup returns CDR1 SQVTM and CDR2 ANQGSEA. The CDR3 protein is CSVVGHIRRDNTDTQYF. CDR3 coding DNA: TGCAGCGTTGTGGGCCATATTCGGCGGGACAACACAGATACGCAGTATTTT.

Ten or more counts support this clonotype. V and J are TRBV28 and TRBJ2-1; 9 positions match TRBD1. Per the germline V gene, CDR1 is MDHEN and CDR2 is SYDVKM. The CDR3 loop spans 18 amino acids. Trimming at V came to 7 bases and at J to 0 bases, leaving 13 bases not matched to a gene. As DNA, the CDR3 is TGTGCCAGCACTCATGCTCTGGGACAGGGCCCCTCCTACAATGAGCAGTTCTTC. Protein: CASTHALGQGPSYNEQFF.

This clonotype was detected a few times. This rearrangement joins TRBV6-2 or TRBV6-3 to TRBJ1-2; no clear D. This CDR3 spans 13 amino acids. Germline CDR1 MNHEY, CDR2 SVGEGT. The V gene lost 1 base and the J gene lost 8 bases, with 11 bases spanning the gap. The CDR3 region has the DNA TGTGCCAGCAGTTACTTTACGGGAGGCGGCTACACCTTC. Its translation: CASSYFTGGGYTF.

The gene calls are TRBV3-1 and TRBJ2-1; 9 bases agree with TRBD2. Germline assignment: CDR1 LGHDT and CDR2 YNNKEL (reference sequence). This CDR3 contains 15 residues. Trimming cost V 0 bases and J 6 bases; bases outside gene matches: 3. The CDR3 DNA is TGTGCCAGCAGCCAAGAGGGCGGGAGGGGCAATGAGCAGTTCTTC. Translated, it gives CASSQEGGRGNEQFF.

The V and J genes are TRBV5-1 and TRBJ2-1; 8 nucleotides agree with TRBD2. Per germline, CDR1 SGHRS and CDR2 YFSETQ. CDR3 size: 21 residues. J gave up 0 bases and V 3 bases, and 20 bases lay outside the gene matches. CDR3 region: CASSSPREGEYHRSSYNEQFF. CDR3 bases: TGCGCCAGCAGCTCCCCTCGGGAGGGTGAGTATCACCGAAGCTCCTACAATGAGCAGTTCTTC. The full variable domain, with the rest looked up from reference TRBV5-1 and TRBJ2-1, is KAGVTQTPRYLIKTRGQQVTLSCSPISGHRSVSWYQQTPGQGLQFLFEYFSETQRNKGNFPGRFSGRQFSNSRSEMNVSTLELGDSALYLCASSSPREGEYHRSSYNEQFFGPGTRLTVL.

This clonotype was observed at least ten times. This chain links TRBV7-2 with TRBJ1-2, with D maybe TRBD1 (5 bases). CDR3 length: 14 amino acids. Germline V gives CDR1 SGHTA, CDR2 FQGNSA. The germline V and J ends were trimmed by 6 bases and 0 bases, with 11 bases remaining between them. CDR3 sequence (DNA): TGTGCCAGCAGGTCAGGGACGGCTAACTATGGCTACACCTTC. Its protein is CASRSGTANYGYTF.

This clonotype has a handful of counts. This chain connects TRBV30 to TRBJ2-1; a weak D match, TRBD1 (6 bases). The length of the CDR3 is 16 residues. V was clipped by 1 base and J by 0 bases, with 13 bases between them. CDR1 GTSNPN and CDR2 SVGIG come from the germline V gene (reference sequence). CDR3 DNA sequence: TGTGCCTGGAGTGCCCGACAGGCTAGCTCCTACAATGAGCAGTTCTTC. It codes for CAWSARQASSYNEQFF.

This clonotype was detected ten times or more. The chain recombines TRBV12-5 with TRBJ1-6; 9 bases line up with TRBD1. V lost 1 base and J lost 4; bases outside the gene matches: 5. CDR3 size: 17 residues. Germline-derived CDR1 and CDR2 are LGHNT and FRNRAP. The CDR3 here is CASGLETGTGYNSPLHF. The DNA for the CDR3 is TGTGCTAGTGGTTTGGAAACCGGGACAGGGTATAATTCACCCCTCCACTTT.

This clonotype was counted many times. The V call is TRBV27, the J call TRBJ2-4; D unresolved. Per germline, CDR1 MNHEY and CDR2 SMNVEV (reference sequence). The CDR3 consists of 16 residues. The ends were cut back, 5 bases at V and 2 bases at J, with 16 bases in the middle. The CDR3 nucleotides are TGTGCCAGCAGTCCTCTTCAGGTCACGACCAAAAACATTCAGTACTTC. Translating it yields CASSPLQVTTKNIQYF.

In its sample, this clonotype was seen many times. The gene calls are TRBV11-3 and TRBJ1-2; D is uncertain. This CDR3 comprises 15 residues. The germline V gene has CDR1 SGHNT and CDR2 YENEEA. Trimming stripped 0 bases from V and 2 bases from J, with 10 bases between. The CDR3 reads CASSLEPRVNYGYTF. CDR3 bases: TGTGCCAGCAGCTTAGAACCCCGAGTGAACTATGGCTACACCTTC.

The chain combines TRBV5-1 with TRBJ1-4; TRBD1 is a possible D gene (6 bases). The germline CDR1 and CDR2 sequences are SGHRS and YFSETQ. V was pared by 4 bases and J by 8 bases, with 15 bases between. The CDR3 runs 14 residues. The CDR3 spells CASSTGTLEEKLFF. CDR3 bases: TGCGCCAGCAGCACCGGGACACTGGAAGAAAAACTGTTTTTT.

This clonotype appeared many times. The CDR3 bases are TGCAGTGCTAGAGAATACGACAGGGGGCAGATACCCCTCCACTTT. Its translation is CSAREYDRGQIPLHF. The V gene is TRBV20-1, the J gene TRBJ1-6; 10 nucleotides agree with TRBD1. Germline CDR1 and CDR2: DFQATT and SNEGSKA (reference sequence). After removal of 0 bases from V and 12 bases from J, the junction contained 8 bases not matched to a gene. The CDR3 length is 15 residues.

This clonotype appeared a few times. V usage is TRBV30 and J usage is TRBJ2-1; 9 bases are shared with TRBD2. Germline V gene lookup returns CDR1 GTSNPN and CDR2 SVGIG (reference sequence). With V trimmed by 1 base and J by 6 bases, 7 bases remained unmatched. This CDR3 is 15 amino acids long. CDR3 protein: CAWSARLAVGNEQFF. Written as DNA, the CDR3 is TGTGCCTGGAGTGCAAGACTAGCGGTCGGCAATGAGCAGTTCTTC.

The rearrangement joins TRBV20-1 to TRBJ2-1; 10 nucleotides match TRBD2. CDR1 and CDR2 (germline): DFQATT, SNEGSKA (reference sequence). The V and J ends lost 2 bases and 3 bases, in that order; junction bases with no gene match: 10. This CDR3 has 17 residues. CDR3 sequence reads: CSARNPSGGYFYNEQFF. CDR3 coding DNA: TGCAGTGCTAGAAACCCTAGCGGGGGTTACTTCTACAATGAGCAGTTCTTC.

This chain joins TRBV6-1 and TRBJ1-1; D perhaps matches TRBD1 (5 bases). Germline V gives CDR1 MNHNS, CDR2 SASEGT. V dropped 6 bases and J dropped 7 bases, with 21 bases sitting between them. This CDR3 comprises 15 residues. CDR3 in amino acids: CASRTEPRASYEAFF. CDR3 bases: TGTGCCAGCAGGACCGAACCCAGGGCGTCGTATGAAGCTTTCTTT.

This clonotype occurred a few times. The V and J genes are TRBV19 and TRBJ1-5; a possible D gene is TRBD1 (6 bases). CDR1 is LNHDA, CDR2 SQIVND, per germline (reference sequence). The CDR3 is 15 amino acids. V was trimmed by 5 bases and J by 3 bases, leaving 14 bases between them. The CDR3 sequence is CASSPRRDNNQPQHF. CDR3 coding DNA: TGTGCCAGTAGTCCCCGGAGGGACAACAATCAGCCCCAGCATTTT.

This clonotype was seen many times. The chain is built from TRBV12-3 or TRBV12-4 and TRBJ1-1; D is perhaps TRBD1 (6 bases). The CDR3 spans 16 residues. Trimming shortened V by 4 bases and J by 1 base, and 16 bases separated the two germline ends. The DNA for the CDR3 is TGTGCCAGCAGTTCCCCTCCACAGGGATGGAACACTGAAGCTTTCTTT. This sequence encodes CASSSPPQGWNTEAFF.

This chain connects TRBV18 to TRBJ2-3; 9 bases are a match to TRBD1. Germline-derived CDR1 and CDR2 are KGHSH and LQKENI. CDR3 length: 16 residues. The V and J ends lost 4 bases and 3 bases, in that order; junction bases with no gene match: 8. CDR3 sequence reads: CASSLNRDRETDTQYF. DNA of the CDR3: TGTGCCAGCTCACTAAATCGGGACAGGGAGACAGATACGCAGTATTTT.

This clonotype was observed a few times. A much larger clone lies a single base off, so this may be a read error. This chain uses TRBV7-9 with TRBJ2-1, with 8 bases fitting TRBD2. Trimming took 5 bases from V and 2 from J; bases not matched to a gene: 2. The CDR3 sequence is 14 residues long. Germline assignment: CDR1 SEHNR and CDR2 FQNEAQ (reference sequence). This CDR3 is CASSQGLAYNEQFF. Written as DNA, the CDR3 is TGTGCCAGCAGCCAGGGACTAGCCTACAATGAGCAGTTCTTC. Full variable domain (remainder filled in from reference TRBV7-9 and TRBJ2-1): DTGVSQNPRHKITKRGQNVTFRCDPISEHNRLYWYRQTLGQGPEFLTYFQNEAQLEKSRLLSDRFSAERPKGSFSTLEIQRTEQGDSAMYLCASSQGLAYNEQFFGPGTRLTVL.

This sequence joins TRBV19 and TRBJ2-2; TRBD2 might be the D (5 bases). The germline CDR1 and CDR2 sequences are LNHDA and SQIVND (reference sequence). The CDR3 sequence is 16 residues long. Trimming removed 3 bases at V and 4 bases at J, with 15 bases between. The CDR3 coding sequence is TGTGCCAGTAGTATCGGCTACGAGCGGAGCACCGGGGAGCTGTTTTTT. This gives the protein CASSIGYERSTGELFF.

This clonotype showed up many times. The chain is built from TRBV2 and TRBJ2-1; 11 nucleotides agree with TRBD1. V shed 6 bases, J shed 4 bases, and the junction held 14 bases outside the gene matches. The CDR3 covers 18 residues. Germline V gives CDR1 SNHLY, CDR2 FYNNEI. CDR3 region: CASRHSKIGTGGYNEQFF. CDR3 nucleotides: TGTGCCAGCAGGCATTCAAAGATCGGGACAGGGGGGTACAATGAGCAGTTCTTC.

This clonotype was counted many times. The genes are TRBV7-2 and TRBJ2-7, with D possibly TRBD2 on 6 matching bases. Germline CDR1 and CDR2: SGHTA and FQGNSA. The CDR3 has 16 residues. Trimming cost V 2 bases and J 6 bases, with 20 bases left between them. The CDR3 nucleotides are TGTGCCAGCAGCTTAACCCGGGACTCCATGTTTCGCGAGCAGTACTTC. Translation: CASSLTRDSMFREQYF.

In its sample, this clonotype was seen many times. The chain recombines TRBV27 with TRBJ1-1; D is perhaps TRBD1 (5 bases). The germline V and J ends were trimmed by 4 bases and 1 base, with 19 bases remaining between them. The germline CDR1 and CDR2 sequences are MNHEY and SMNVEV (reference sequence). This CDR3 is 17 amino acids long. This chain's CDR3 is CASSSVQGPGGNTEAFF. CDR3 nucleotide sequence: TGTGCCAGCAGTTCTGTTCAGGGCCCCGGAGGGAACACTGAAGCTTTCTTT.

This clonotype was observed many times. The rearrangement links TRBV2 to TRBJ2-5, with D maybe TRBD2 (6 bases). V dropped 8 bases and J dropped 4 bases, with 14 bases sitting between them. CDR3 length: 13 residues. Germline loops: CDR1 SNHLY, CDR2 FYNNEI. CDR3 sequence (DNA): TGTGCCAGCCGGGCACGCGGGGCAGAGACCCAGTACTTC. Translation gives CASRARGAETQYF.

A few counts support this clonotype. The rearrangement joins TRBV20-1 to TRBJ2-3; 10 bases are a match to TRBD2. Germline V lookup: CDR1 DFQATT, CDR2 SNEGSKA (reference sequence). The V gene end was trimmed by 2 bases and the J gene end by 1 base; junction bases not matched to a gene: 12. The CDR3 consists of 18 residues. This CDR3 reads CSARRGSGRSSGTDTQYF. Here the CDR3 DNA reads TGCAGTGCTAGAAGGGGTAGCGGGAGGTCGTCGGGCACAGATACGCAGTATTTT.